The sequence of this TCR beta chain was determined in a study of identical twins. This clonotype was observed a handful of times. Its antigen is still unknown. Overall study findings and caveats: Fewer insertions were carried by abundant cord blood beta clonotypes, but none was seen in memory repertoires.

The CDR3 contains 15 residues. Trimming stripped 1 base from V and 2 bases from J, with 12 bases between. Via MiXCR, TCRdb re-called the 5' RACE reads, giving one row per CDR3 protein. Counted here are roughly 190,000 distinct CDR3 sequences, roughly 15% occurring once; the ten biggest clones make up 40%. These data were likewise used in another study, on T cells expressing NK-cell markers. That paper notes: Six or seven donors carried dominant NKG2C+ clonotypes that made up roughly 1.0-7.5% of their CD8+ T cells.

The rearrangement joins TRBV12-3 or TRBV12-4 to TRBJ2-7; a possible D gene is TRBD2 (6 bases). This clonotype was obtained from a woman aged 18-29 years in good health. Sequencing input: CD8+ T cells sorted from blood. CDR3 nucleotides: TGTGCCAGCAGTTTAGGCGCGGGGCCGACCTACGAGCAGTACTTC. It yields the protein CASSLGAGPTYEQYF.